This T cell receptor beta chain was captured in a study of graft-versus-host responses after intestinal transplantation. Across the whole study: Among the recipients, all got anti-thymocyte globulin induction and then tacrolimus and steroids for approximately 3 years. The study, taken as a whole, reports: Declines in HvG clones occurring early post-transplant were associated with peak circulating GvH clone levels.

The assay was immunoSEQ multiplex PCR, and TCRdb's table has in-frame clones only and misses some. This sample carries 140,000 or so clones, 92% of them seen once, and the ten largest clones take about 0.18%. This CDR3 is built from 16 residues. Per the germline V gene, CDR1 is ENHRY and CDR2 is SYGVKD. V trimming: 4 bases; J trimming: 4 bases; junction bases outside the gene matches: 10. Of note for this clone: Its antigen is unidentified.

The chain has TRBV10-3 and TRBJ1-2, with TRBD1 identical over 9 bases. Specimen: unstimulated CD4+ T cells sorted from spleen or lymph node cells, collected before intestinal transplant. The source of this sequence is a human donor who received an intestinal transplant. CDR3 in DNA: TGTGCCATCAGTGCCGGCGGACAGGGGACCGCCTATGGCTACACCTTC. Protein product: CAISAGGQGTAYGYTF.